The source of this T cell receptor (beta chain) is a study of blood T cell repertoires in COVID-19. Study processing details: It was from reference gene primer amplification that nucleated cell counts were estimated. Assay used: immunoSEQ multiplex PCR; TCRdb lists only in-frame clones, some missing. The DNA was the basis for D and trimming; V, J and clone size are from that table. The table shows 55,000 to 90,000 clones, with around 85% occurring only once. In this sample, this clone turned up once. Germline V gene lookup returns CDR1 LNHDA and CDR2 SQIVND (reference sequence). Trimming cost V 6 bases and J 4 bases; bases outside gene matches: 13. This CDR3 has 17 amino acids.

The chain couples TRBV19 to TRBJ1-1; TRBD1 agrees at 11 bases. This sequence originates from an elderly woman with active or convalescent COVID-19. The source material was peripheral blood. CDR3 nucleotides: TGTGCCAGTAGAAAGGACAGGGGGCGTCGTGGGGCCACTGAAGCTTTCTTT. The encoded protein is CASRKDRGRRGATEAFF.